This TCR beta chain was recorded in a study of blood T cell repertoires in COVID-19. Study background: From the United States, Italy and Spain came samples of acute and convalescent COVID-19. T cells, B-cell-depleted T cells, or PBMCs provided the cDNA or gDNA that served as material.

As originally analysed: Reference gene primer amplification yielded estimated nucleated cell counts. Sequencing used immunoSEQ multiplex PCR; TCRdb keeps in-frame clones, though not all of them. V and J calls and clone size are given by that table; D and trimming were obtained from the DNA. The profile shows 150,000 to 200,000 clones, around nine tenths of them singletons. Germline V gene sequence: CDR1 LNHDA, CDR2 SQIVND (reference sequence). The CDR3 sequence is 20 residues long. V dropped 9 bases and J dropped 0; count of bases not matched to a gene: 15. The receptor was isolated from a man aged 18 to 30 with active or convalescent COVID-19. The sequenced sample consisted of peripheral blood. This sequence joins TRBV19 and TRBJ2-1, with TRBD2 matching over 15 bases. The CDR3 DNA reads TGTGCCAGCCAAGATTCCGGGACTAGCGGGGGGTTGATCTCCTACAATGAGCAGTTCTTC. The encoded protein is CASQDSGTSGGLISYNEQFF.